The entry below gives a single T cell receptor (beta chain) sequence along with its context. Its antigen is not identified. The sample originates from a study of lymphopenia after photon versus proton radiotherapy. The CDR3 extends over 14 amino acids. Germline-derived CDR1 and CDR2 are MGHRA and YSYEKL. The V gene lost 4 bases and the J gene lost 6 bases, with 13 bases spanning the gap. The assay was immunoSEQ multiplex PCR, and TCRdb's table has in-frame clones only and misses some. The sample shows approximately 30,000 clones, roughly four fifths of them seen only once. Overall study results and limits: Under photons, naive T cells and diversity fell while effector/memory populations rose. Authors raise, but do not show, better survival with proton therapy. Larger post-nadir TCR diversity loss correlated inversely with survival in deceased patients. Post-nadir diversity loss with photons came from oligoclonal expansion, particularly CD8+ Temra cells.

This chain uses TRBV4-1 with TRBJ2-1; D might be TRBD2 (6 bases). The TCR comes from a woman in her forties or fifties with pancreatic cancer. The sample was peripheral blood, taken from a patient treated with photon-based radiotherapy. CDR3 sequence: CASSLPSSANEQFF. CDR3 DNA sequence: TGCGCCAGCAGCCTACCCTCTAGCGCCAATGAGCAGTTCTTC.